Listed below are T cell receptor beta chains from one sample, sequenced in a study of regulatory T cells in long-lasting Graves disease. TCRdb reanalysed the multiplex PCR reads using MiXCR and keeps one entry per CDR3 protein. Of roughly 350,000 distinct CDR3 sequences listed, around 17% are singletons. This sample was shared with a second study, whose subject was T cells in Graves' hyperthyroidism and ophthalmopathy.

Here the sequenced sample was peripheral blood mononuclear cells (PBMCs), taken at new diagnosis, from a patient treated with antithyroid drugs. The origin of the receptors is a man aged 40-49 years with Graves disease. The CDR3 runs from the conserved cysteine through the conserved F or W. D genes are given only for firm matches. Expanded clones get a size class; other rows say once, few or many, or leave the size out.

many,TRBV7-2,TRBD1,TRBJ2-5,CASSMYRGPQETQYF,TGTGCCAGCAGTATGTACAGGGGCCCACAAGAGACCCAGTACTTC
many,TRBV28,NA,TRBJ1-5,CASSFPEGYYSNQPQHF,TGTGCCAGCAGTTTCCCGGAGGGATACTATAGCAATCAGCCCCAGCATTTT
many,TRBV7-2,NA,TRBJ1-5,CASSLASVISGQPQHF,TGTGCCAGCAGCTTAGCGAGTGTTATTAGTGGGCAGCCCCAGCATTTT
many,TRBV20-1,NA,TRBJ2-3,CSAPSEGVTDTQYF,TGCAGTGCTCCCAGTGAGGGGGTCACAGATACGCAGTATTTT
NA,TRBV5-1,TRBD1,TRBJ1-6,CASSVGQGADNSPLHF,TGCGCCAGCAGCGTGGGACAGGGGGCCGATAATTCACCCCTCCACTTT
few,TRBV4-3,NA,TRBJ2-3,CASSPPLGDTQYF,TGCGCCAGCAGCCCCCCCCTCGGGGATACGCAGTATTTT
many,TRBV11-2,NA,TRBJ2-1,CASSNVEYNEQFF,TGTGCCAGCAGCAACGTGGAGTACAATGAGCAGTTCTTC
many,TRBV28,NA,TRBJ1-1,CASMLGEIEAFF,TGTGCCAGCATGTTAGGGGAAATTGAAGCTTTCTTT
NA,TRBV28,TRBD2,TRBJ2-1,CASSPGGGLAGANEQFF,TGTGCCAGCAGCCCCGGGGGGGGACTAGCGGGGGCTAATGAGCAGTTCTTC
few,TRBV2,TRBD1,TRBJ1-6,CASSGQGDSVDSPLHF,TGTGCCAGCAGTGGACAGGGGGATAGCGTTGATTCACCCCTCCACTTT
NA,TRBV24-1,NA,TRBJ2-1,CATSDLVGSEQFF,TGTGCCACCAGTGACCTTGTTGGAAGTGAGCAGTTCTTC
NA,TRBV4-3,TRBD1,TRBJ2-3,CASSQEGTGTDTQYF,TGCGCCAGCAGCCAAGAGGGGACAGGCACAGATACGCAGTATTTT
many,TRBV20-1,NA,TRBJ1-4,CSASPLREKLFF,TGCAGTGCTAGCCCCCTCCGTGAAAAACTGTTTTTT
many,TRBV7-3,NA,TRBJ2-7,CASSLTPNEEQYF,TGTGCCAGCAGCTTAACCCCCAACGAAGAGCAGTACTTC
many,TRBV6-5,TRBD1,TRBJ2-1,CASSYSGTGDKLDYNEQFF,TGTGCCAGCAGTTATTCCGGGACAGGGGACAAACTCGACTACAATGAGCAGTTCTTC
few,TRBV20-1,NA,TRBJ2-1,CSARLYNEQFF,TGCAGTGCTCGCCTATACAATGAGCAGTTCTTC
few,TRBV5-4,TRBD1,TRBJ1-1,CASSLAGQGLTEAFF,TGTGCCAGCAGCTTGGCCGGACAGGGATTAACTGAAGCTTTCTTT
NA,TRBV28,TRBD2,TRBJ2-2,CASSLPGLAIAGELFF,TGTGCCAGCAGTTTACCTGGACTAGCCATCGCCGGGGAGCTGTTTTTT
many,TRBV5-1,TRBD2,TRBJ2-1,CASSFLLAGGHNEQFF,TGCGCCAGCAGCTTCCTACTAGCGGGGGGCCACAATGAGCAGTTCTTC
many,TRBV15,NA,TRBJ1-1,CATSRDYPDVNTEAFF,TGTGCCACCAGCAGAGATTACCCGGACGTGAACACTGAAGCTTTCTTT
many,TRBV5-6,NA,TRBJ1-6,CASSLDLSNSPLHF,TGTGCCAGCAGCTTGGATTTGAGTAATTCACCCCTCCACTTT
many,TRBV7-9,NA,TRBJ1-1,CASSLVEREAFF,TGTGCCAGCAGCTTAGTTGAGCGCGAAGCTTTCTTT
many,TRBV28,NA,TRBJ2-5,CASSSQGVQETQYF,TGTGCCAGCAGTTCACAGGGTGTCCAAGAGACCCAGTACTTC
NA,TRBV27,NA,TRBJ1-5,CASSIQAFNQPQHF,TGTGCCAGCAGTATACAGGCGTTCAATCAGCCCCAGCATTTT
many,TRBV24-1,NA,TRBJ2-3,CATSDPRQAGGTDTQYF,TGTGCCACCAGTGATCCCCGACAGGCGGGGGGCACAGATACGCAGTATTTT
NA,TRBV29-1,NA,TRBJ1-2,CSVAGVFGYGYTF,TGCAGCGTCGCAGGAGTTTTTGGGTATGGCTACACCTTC
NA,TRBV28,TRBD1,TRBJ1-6,CASIAGQGNSPLHF,TGTGCCAGCATTGCCGGACAGGGAAATTCACCCCTCCACTTT
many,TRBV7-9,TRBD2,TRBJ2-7,CASSSLRGGAHEQYF,TGTGCCAGCAGCTCCCTGCGGGGGGGGGCCCACGAGCAGTACTTC
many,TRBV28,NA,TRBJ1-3,CASGPGGLAGNTIYF,TGTGCCAGCGGGCCTGGGGGGCTCGCTGGAAACACCATATATTTT
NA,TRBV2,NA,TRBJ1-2,CASSVPPGEYGYTF,TGTGCCAGCAGTGTACCCCCGGGAGAGTATGGCTACACCTTC
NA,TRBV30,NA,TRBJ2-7,CAWAKTGQARPYEQYF,TGTGCCTGGGCAAAAACGGGACAAGCAAGGCCCTACGAGCAGTACTTC
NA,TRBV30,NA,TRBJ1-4,CAWSLLGSNEKLFF,TGTGCCTGGAGTCTCCTGGGGAGTAATGAAAAACTGTTTTTT
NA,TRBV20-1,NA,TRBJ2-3,CSAREGRGGAQYF,TGCAGTGCTAGGGAGGGGCGCGGGGGCGCGCAGTATTTT
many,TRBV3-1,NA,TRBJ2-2,CASSIARAPNTGELFF,TGTGCCAGCAGCATTGCTAGGGCCCCGAACACCGGGGAGCTGTTTTTT
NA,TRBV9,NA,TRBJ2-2,CASSGPRTGELFF,TGTGCCAGCAGCGGCCCTCGGACCGGGGAGCTGTTTTTT
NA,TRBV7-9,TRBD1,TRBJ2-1,CASSSLPGGAYNEQFF,TGTGCCAGCAGCTCCTTACCAGGGGGCGCCTACAATGAGCAGTTCTTC
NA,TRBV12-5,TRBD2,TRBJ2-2,CASGQPGLPTGELFF,TGTGCTAGTGGTCAGCCGGGACTACCAACCGGGGAGCTGTTTTTT
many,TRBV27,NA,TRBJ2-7,CASSPPRPTYSYEQYF,TGTGCCAGCAGTCCGCCCCGACCGACTTACTCCTACGAGCAGTACTTC
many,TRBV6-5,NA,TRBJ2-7,CASSWPGRLYEQYF,TGTGCCAGCAGTTGGCCAGGCAGGCTCTACGAGCAGTACTTC
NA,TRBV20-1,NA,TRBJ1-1,CSANTMVPNTEAFF,TGCAGTGCCAACACGATGGTCCCGAACACTGAAGCTTTCTTT
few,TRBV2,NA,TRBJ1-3,CASSATVGNTIYF,TGTGCCAGCAGTGCTACGGTTGGAAACACCATATATTTT
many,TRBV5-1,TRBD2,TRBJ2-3,CASSPPRGGLDTQYF,TGCGCCAGCAGCCCCCCGCGGGGGGGGCTAGATACGCAGTATTTT